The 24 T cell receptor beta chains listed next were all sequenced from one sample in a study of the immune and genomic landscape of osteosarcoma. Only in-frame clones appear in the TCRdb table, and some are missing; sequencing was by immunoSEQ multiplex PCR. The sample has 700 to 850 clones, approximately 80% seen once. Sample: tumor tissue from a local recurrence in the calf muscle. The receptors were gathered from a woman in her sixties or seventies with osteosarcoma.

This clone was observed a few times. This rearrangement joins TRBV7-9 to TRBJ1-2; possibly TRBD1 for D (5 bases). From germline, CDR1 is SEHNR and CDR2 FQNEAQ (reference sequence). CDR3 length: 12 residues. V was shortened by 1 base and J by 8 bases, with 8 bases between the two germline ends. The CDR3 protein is CASSLEQGGYTF. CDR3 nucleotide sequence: TGTGCCAGCAGCTTAGAGCAGGGAGGCTACACCTTC.

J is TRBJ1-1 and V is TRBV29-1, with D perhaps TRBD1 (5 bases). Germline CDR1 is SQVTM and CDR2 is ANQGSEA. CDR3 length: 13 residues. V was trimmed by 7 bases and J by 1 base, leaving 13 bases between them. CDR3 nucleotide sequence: TGCAGCGGTTCCCAGGGAAAGAACACTGAAGCTTTCTTT. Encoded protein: CSGSQGKNTEAFF.

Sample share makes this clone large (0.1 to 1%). This CDR3 reads CASSETGRLAYGYTF. In nucleotides, the CDR3 is TGTGCCAGCAGTGAAACAGGACGCTTGGCGTATGGCTACACCTTC. The J gene is TRBJ1-2, the V gene TRBV25-1, with D maybe TRBD1 (5 bases). Germline loops: CDR1 MGHDK, CDR2 SYGVNS. V shed 2 bases and J shed 5 bases, with 15 bases lying between them. The CDR3 consists of 15 residues.

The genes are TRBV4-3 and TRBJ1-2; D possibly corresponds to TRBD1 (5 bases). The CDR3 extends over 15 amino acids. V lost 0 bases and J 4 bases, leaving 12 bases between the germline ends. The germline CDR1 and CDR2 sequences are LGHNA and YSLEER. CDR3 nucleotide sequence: TGCGCCAGCAGCCAAGATTGGGGGGAATCCTATGGCTACACCTTC. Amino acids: CASSQDWGESYGYTF.

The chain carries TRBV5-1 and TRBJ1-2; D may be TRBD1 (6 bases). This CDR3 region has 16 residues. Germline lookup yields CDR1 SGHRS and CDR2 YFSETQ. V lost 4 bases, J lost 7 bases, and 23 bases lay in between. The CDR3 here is CASSPWDKGDLSGYTF. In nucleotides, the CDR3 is TGCGCCAGCAGCCCCTGGGACAAGGGGGATCTCTCTGGCTACACCTTC.

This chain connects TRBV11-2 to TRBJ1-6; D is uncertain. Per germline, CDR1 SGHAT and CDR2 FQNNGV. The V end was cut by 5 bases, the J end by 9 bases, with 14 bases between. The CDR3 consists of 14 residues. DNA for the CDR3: TGTGCCAGCAGCCTCCGGGGAGATGGTTCACCCCTCCACTTT. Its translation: CASSLRGDGSPLHF. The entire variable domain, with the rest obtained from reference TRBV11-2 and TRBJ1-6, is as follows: EAGVAQSPRYKIIEKRQSVAFWCNPISGHATLYWYQQILGQGPKLLIQFQNNGVVDDSQLPKDRFSAERLKGVDSTLKIQPAKLEDSAVYLCASSLRGDGSPLHFGNGTRLTVT.

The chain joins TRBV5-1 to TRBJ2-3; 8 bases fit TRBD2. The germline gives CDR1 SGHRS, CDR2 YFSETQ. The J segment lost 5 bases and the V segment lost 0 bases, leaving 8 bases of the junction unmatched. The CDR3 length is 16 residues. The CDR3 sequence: CASSLASRGGEDTQYF. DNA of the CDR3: TGCGCCAGCAGCTTGGCTTCCCGGGGGGGTGAAGATACGCAGTATTTT. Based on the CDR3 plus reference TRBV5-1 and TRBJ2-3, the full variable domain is KAGVTQTPRYLIKTRGQQVTLSCSPISGHRSVSWYQQTPGQGLQFLFEYFSETQRNKGNFPGRFSGRQFSNSRSEMNVSTLELGDSALYLCASSLASRGGEDTQYFGPGTRLTVL.

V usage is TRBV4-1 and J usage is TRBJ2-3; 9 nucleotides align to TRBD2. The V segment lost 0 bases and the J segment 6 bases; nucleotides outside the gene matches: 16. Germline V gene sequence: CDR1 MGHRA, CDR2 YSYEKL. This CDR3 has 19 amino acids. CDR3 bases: TGCGCCAGCAGCCAAGAGAGCCCAGCCGGCGGGAGGGCCGGTGATACGCAGTATTTT. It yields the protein CASSQESPAGGRAGDTQYF.

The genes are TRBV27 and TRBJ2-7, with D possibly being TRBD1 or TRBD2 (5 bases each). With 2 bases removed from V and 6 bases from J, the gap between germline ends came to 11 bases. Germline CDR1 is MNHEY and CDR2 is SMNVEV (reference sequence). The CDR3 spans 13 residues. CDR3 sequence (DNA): TGTGCCAGCAGTTTAGGGGGTATGGGCGAGCAGTACTTC. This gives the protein CASSLGGMGEQYF.

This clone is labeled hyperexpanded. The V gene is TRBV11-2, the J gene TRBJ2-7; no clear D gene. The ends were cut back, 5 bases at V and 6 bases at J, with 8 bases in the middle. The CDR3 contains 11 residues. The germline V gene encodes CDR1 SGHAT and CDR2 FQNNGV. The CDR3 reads CASSLWVEQYF. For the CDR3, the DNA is TGTGCCAGCAGCCTTTGGGTCGAGCAGTACTTC.

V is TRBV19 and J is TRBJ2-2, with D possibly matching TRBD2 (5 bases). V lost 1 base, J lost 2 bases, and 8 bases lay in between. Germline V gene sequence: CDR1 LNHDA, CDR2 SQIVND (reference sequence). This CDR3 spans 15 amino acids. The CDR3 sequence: CASSIVEGNTGELFF. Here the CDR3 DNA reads TGTGCCAGTAGTATAGTCGAGGGTAACACCGGGGAGCTGTTTTTT.

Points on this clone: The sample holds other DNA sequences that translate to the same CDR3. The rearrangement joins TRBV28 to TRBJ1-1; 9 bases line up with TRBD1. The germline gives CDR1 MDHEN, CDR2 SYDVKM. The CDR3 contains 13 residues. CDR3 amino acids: CASQNRGPTEAFF. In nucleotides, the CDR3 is TGTGCTAGTCAAAACAGGGGGCCCACTGAAGCTTTCTTT. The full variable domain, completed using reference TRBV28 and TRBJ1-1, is DVKVTQSSRYLVKRTGEKVFLECVQDMDHENMFWYRQDPGLGLRLIYFSYDVKMKEKGDIPEGYSVSREKKERFSLILESASTNQTSMYLCASQNRGPTEAFFGQGTRLTVV.

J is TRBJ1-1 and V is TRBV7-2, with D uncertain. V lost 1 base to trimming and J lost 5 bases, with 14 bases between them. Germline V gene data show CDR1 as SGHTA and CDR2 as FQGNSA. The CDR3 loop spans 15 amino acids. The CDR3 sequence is CASSLEFGRGTEAFF. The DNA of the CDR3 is TGTGCCAGCAGCTTAGAGTTCGGACGAGGGACTGAAGCTTTCTTT.

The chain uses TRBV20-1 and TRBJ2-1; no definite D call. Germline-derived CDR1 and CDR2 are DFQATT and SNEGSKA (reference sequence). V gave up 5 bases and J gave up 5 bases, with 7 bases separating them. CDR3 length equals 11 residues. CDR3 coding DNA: TGCAGTGCTCGTCCGAACAATGAGCAGTTCTTC. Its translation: CSARPNNEQFF.

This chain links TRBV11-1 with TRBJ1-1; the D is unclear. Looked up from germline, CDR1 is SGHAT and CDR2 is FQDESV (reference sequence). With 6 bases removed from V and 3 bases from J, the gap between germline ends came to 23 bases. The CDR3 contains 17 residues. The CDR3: CASSELWRHYVDTEAFF. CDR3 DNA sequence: TGTGCCAGCAGTGAACTGTGGAGACACTATGTCGACACTGAAGCTTTCTTT. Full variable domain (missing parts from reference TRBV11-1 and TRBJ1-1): EAEVAQSPRYKITEKSQAVAFWCDPISGHATLYWYRQILGQGPELLVQFQDESVVDDSQLPKDRFSAERLKGVDSTLKIQPAELGDSAMYLCASSELWRHYVDTEAFFGQGTRLTVV.

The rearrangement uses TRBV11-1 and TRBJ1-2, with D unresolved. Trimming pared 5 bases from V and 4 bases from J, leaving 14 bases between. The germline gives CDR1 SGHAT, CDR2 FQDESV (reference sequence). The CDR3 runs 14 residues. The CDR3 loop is CASSPSGVRYGYTF. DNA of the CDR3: TGTGCCAGCAGCCCAAGTGGCGTACGCTATGGCTACACCTTC.

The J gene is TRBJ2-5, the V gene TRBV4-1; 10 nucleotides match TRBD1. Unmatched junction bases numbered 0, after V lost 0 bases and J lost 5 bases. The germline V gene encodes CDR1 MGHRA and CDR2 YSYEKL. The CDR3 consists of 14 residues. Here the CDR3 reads CASSQEDRGETQYF. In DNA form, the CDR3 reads TGCGCCAGCAGCCAAGAGGACAGGGGGGAGACCCAGTACTTC.

The CDR3 DNA reads TGTGCCAGCAGGCTAGCGGGAGGCTACGAGCAGTACTTC. Residues: CASRLAGGYEQYF. This chain joins TRBV27 and TRBJ2-7; TRBD2 matches at 11 bases. This CDR3 spans 13 amino acids. V shed 6 bases, J shed 3 bases, and the junction held 1 base outside the gene matches. Germline values: CDR1 MNHEY, CDR2 SMNVEV (reference sequence).

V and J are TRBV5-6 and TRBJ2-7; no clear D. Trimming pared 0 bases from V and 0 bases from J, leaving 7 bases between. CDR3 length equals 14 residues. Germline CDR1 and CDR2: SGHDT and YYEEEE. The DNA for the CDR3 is TGTGCCAGCAGCTTGGACCAGAGCTCCTACGAGCAGTACTTC. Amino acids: CASSLDQSSYEQYF. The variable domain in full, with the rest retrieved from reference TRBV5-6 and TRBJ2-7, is DAGVTQSPTHLIKTRGQQVTLRCSPKSGHDTVSWYQQALGQGPQFIFQYYEEEERQRGNFPDRFSGHQFPNYSSELNVNALLLGDSALYLCASSLDQSSYEQYFGPGTRLTVT.

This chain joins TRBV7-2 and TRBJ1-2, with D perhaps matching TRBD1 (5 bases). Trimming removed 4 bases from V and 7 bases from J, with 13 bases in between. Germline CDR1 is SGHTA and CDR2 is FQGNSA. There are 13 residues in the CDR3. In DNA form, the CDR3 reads TGTGCCAGCAGCTCCCGGACGGGGGTTGGCTACACCTTC. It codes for CASSSRTGVGYTF.

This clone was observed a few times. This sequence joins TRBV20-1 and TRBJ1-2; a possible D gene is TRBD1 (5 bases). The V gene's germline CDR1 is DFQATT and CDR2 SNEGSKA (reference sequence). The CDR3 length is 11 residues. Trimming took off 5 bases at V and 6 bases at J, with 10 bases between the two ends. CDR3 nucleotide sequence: TGCAGTGCTCCTTCAGGGAATGGCTACACCTTC. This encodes CSAPSGNGYTF.

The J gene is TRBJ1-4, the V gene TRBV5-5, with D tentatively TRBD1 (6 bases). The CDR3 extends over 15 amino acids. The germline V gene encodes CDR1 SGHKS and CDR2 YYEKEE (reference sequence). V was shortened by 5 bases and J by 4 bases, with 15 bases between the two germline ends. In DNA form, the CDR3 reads TGTGCCAGCAGACCGGGGGGGACAAGTAATGAAAAACTGTTTTTT. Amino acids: CASRPGGTSNEKLFF.

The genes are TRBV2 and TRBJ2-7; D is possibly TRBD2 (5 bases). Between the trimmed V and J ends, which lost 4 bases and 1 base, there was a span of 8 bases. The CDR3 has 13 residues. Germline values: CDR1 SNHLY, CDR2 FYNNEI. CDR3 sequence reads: CASSVAGSYEQYF. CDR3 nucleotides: TGTGCCAGCAGTGTTGCGGGTTCCTACGAGCAGTACTTC.

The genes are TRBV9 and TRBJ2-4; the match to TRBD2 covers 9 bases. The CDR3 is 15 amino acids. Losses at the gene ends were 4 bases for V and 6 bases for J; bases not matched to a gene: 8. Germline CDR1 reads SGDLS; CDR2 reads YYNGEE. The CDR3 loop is CASSLSGSRGNIQYF. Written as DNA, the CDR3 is TGTGCCAGCAGCCTTAGCGGGAGCAGGGGAAACATTCAGTACTTC.